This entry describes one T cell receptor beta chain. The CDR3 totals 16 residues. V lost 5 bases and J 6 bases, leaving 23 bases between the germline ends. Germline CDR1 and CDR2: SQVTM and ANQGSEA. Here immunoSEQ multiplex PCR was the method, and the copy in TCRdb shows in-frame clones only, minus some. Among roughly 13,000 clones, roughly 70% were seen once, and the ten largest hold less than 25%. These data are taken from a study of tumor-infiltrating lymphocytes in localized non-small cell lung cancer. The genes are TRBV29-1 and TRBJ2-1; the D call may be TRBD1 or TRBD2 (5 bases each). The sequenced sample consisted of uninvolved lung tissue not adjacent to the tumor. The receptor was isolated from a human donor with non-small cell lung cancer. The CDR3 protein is CSVRGGPLRAPNEQFF. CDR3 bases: TGCAGCGTTCGAGGCGGGCCTCTCAGGGCCCCCAATGAGCAGTTCTTC.